The present T cell receptor (beta chain) was sequenced within a study of breast tumors, draining lymph nodes, adjacent tissues. Points on this clonotype: As yet, its antigen is unknown.

The study's findings and limits: Most tumor T cells seemingly derive from lymph node, then expand in tumor. The lymph node origin of tumor T cells was framed as consistent with a hypothesis, not demonstrated.

Samples came from axillary lymph nodes draining the breast cancer. V lost 4 bases, J lost 5 bases, and 7 bases stayed unmatched. There are 15 residues in the CDR3. Per germline, CDR1 MNHEY and CDR2 SVGEGT. One entry per CDR3 protein, called by TCRdb with MiXCR from the multiplex PCR reads. This sample has about 200,000 distinct CDR3 sequences, with less than 40% found just once. This clonotype originated in a female donor with breast cancer. Some clones in this sample may be carry-over from other donors' samples. Sequenced material: axillary lymph node tissue. The V and J genes are TRBV6-2 or TRBV6-3 and TRBJ2-1; 8 bases align to TRBD2. The CDR3 DNA sequence: TGTGCCAGCAGTTCGCCGGGGGGGGCCAACAATGAGCAGTTCTTC. Translating it yields CASSSPGGANNEQFF.